The 19 T cell receptor beta chains below all came from one sample that was sequenced in a study of blood T cell repertoires in COVID-19. Sequencing was performed with immunoSEQ multiplex PCR; in TCRdb, only in-frame clones are kept and a portion is missing. The table has over 300,000 clones, around nine tenths seen once; the top ten hold approximately 1%. Sequences were obtained from PBMCs or T cells enriched from blood (not recorded which). The receptors were sampled from a woman in her thirties with acute COVID-19.

This clone was counted a few times. The rearrangement links TRBV19 to TRBJ1-2; tentatively, D is TRBD1 (6 bases). This CDR3 has 15 amino acids. The germline CDR1 and CDR2 sequences are LNHDA and SQIVND (reference sequence). With 7 bases removed from V and 4 bases from J, the gap between germline ends came to 19 bases. The CDR3 loop is CASIPGGGSAYGYTF. The CDR3 region has the DNA TGTGCCAGTATCCCTGGGGGGGGCTCAGCCTATGGCTACACCTTC.

This chain joins TRBV12-2 and TRBJ2-4; the table's D call TRBD2 went unverified against the DNA. TRBV12-2 is a pseudogene. This CDR3 spans 22 amino acids. The CDR3 coding sequence is TGTGCAAGTCGCTTAGCTCTTAGCTATAAGGTAAGTACGGATCTAGCCAAAAACATTCAGTACTTC. It is translated as CASRLALSYKVSTDLAKNIQYF.

The chain combines TRBV7-9 with TRBJ1-1; TRBD1 matches 10 bases. CDR3 size: 15 residues. Trimming cost V 5 bases and J 5 bases; bases outside gene matches: 8. The germline V gene encodes CDR1 SEHNR and CDR2 FQNEAQ (reference sequence). Here the CDR3 reads CASSPRQGAWTEAFF. The CDR3 nucleotides are TGTGCCAGCAGCCCTCGACAGGGGGCATGGACTGAAGCTTTCTTT.

The gene calls are TRBV2 and TRBJ2-3; tentatively, D is TRBD1 (6 bases). Trimming removed 4 bases at V and 4 bases at J, with 24 bases between. Germline-derived CDR1 and CDR2 are SNHLY and FYNNEI. CDR3 size: 18 residues. The CDR3 bases are TGTGCCAGCAGTGCGACACGAACAGGGTCGATCGGGGCAGATACGCAGTATTTT. This codes for CASSATRTGSIGADTQYF.

This clone was seen only a few times. The chain combines TRBV6-5 with TRBJ1-1; TRBD1 matches at 8 bases. Per germline, CDR1 MNHEY and CDR2 SVGAGI. The CDR3 extends over 12 amino acids. V lost 11 bases to trimming and J lost 5 bases; unmatched junction nucleotides: 7. The CDR3 reads CAGQGARTEAFF. The CDR3 DNA sequence: TGTGCCGGGCAGGGGGCGAGGACTGAAGCTTTCTTT.

This sequence joins TRBV6-5 and TRBJ1-1; a possible D gene is TRBD1 (5 bases). CDR3 size: 14 residues. Germline V lookup: CDR1 MNHEY, CDR2 SVGAGI. Trimming removed 5 bases at V and 6 bases at J, with 16 bases between. CDR3 DNA sequence: TGTGCCAGCAGTCCTCCGGACACCACCCCTGAAGCTTTCTTT. Residues: CASSPPDTTPEAFF.

This chain connects TRBV19 to TRBJ1-2; 10 bases match TRBD1. CDR3 size: 16 residues. Germline-derived CDR1 and CDR2 are LNHDA and SQIVND (reference sequence). Trimming removed 11 bases from V and 4 bases from J; junction bases left unmatched: 16. CDR3 DNA sequence: TGTGCCGCCTCCCGGACAGGGGGAGGGGACGGCTATGGCTACACCTTC. It translates to CAASRTGGGDGYGYTF.

V is TRBV5-5 and J is TRBJ2-4; 11 bases are shared with TRBD1. Germline CDR1 reads SGHKS; CDR2 reads YYEKEE (reference sequence). V shed 0 bases and J 9 bases; nucleotides not matched to a gene: 5. The length of the CDR3 is 15 residues. CDR3 sequence: CASSLGPGTGGIQYF. CDR3 in DNA: TGTGCCAGCAGCTTGGGGCCCGGGACAGGGGGCATTCAGTACTTC.

This clone was found once. The chain is built from TRBV24-1 and TRBJ1-4; TRBD1 matches at 9 bases. This CDR3 has 15 residues. The junction had 6 bases not matched to a gene; V was cut back by 4 bases and J by 7 bases. Germline CDR1 reads KGHDR; CDR2 reads SFDVKD. CDR3 amino acids: CATSEGTGNTEKLFF. The CDR3 nucleotides read TGTGCCACCAGTGAGGGGACAGGGAATACTGAAAAACTGTTTTTT.

The V and J genes are TRBV27 and TRBJ2-7; D might be TRBD1 (6 bases). Germline V gene sequence: CDR1 MNHEY, CDR2 SMNVEV (reference sequence). The ends were cut back, 6 bases at V and 6 bases at J, with 15 bases in the middle. There are 13 residues in the CDR3. DNA for the CDR3: TGTGCCAGCAGGCCGCGTGGGACAAGCGAGCAGTACTTC. This codes for CASRPRGTSEQYF.

The CDR3 DNA reads as TGCAGCGTTGAATGGCGGGAGATCACCGGGGAGCTGTTTTTT. Protein: CSVEWREITGELFF. The chain recombines TRBV29-1 with TRBJ2-2; TRBD2 agrees at 7 bases. The CDR3 loop spans 14 amino acids. V gave up 2 bases and J gave up 4 bases; unmatched junction bases: 4. Germline V gives CDR1 SQVTM, CDR2 ANQGSEA.

This chain connects TRBV12-3 or TRBV12-4 to TRBJ1-5, with D uncertain. CDR3 size: 13 residues. Trimming removed 4 bases at V and 0 bases at J, with 4 bases between. This chain's CDR3 is CASSSTSNQPQHF. Written as DNA, the CDR3 is TGTGCCAGCAGTTCTACTAGCAATCAGCCCCAGCATTTT.

This clone was picked up one time. The chain joins TRBV5-1 to TRBJ1-1, with 8 nucleotides matching TRBD1. CDR3 length equals 13 residues. The trim removed 3 bases at V and 11 bases at J, leaving 9 bases unmatched. The germline CDR1 and CDR2 sequences are SGHRS and YFSETQ. CDR3 nucleotides: TGCGCCAGCAGCTCTGGACAGGGAGCTAATGCTTTCTTT. Its protein is CASSSGQGANAFF.

The chain couples TRBV19 to TRBJ1-1; D is undetermined. Germline V lookup: CDR1 LNHDA, CDR2 SQIVND (reference sequence). The CDR3 is made up of 12 amino acids. V lost 6 bases, J lost 4 bases, and 9 bases lay in between. CDR3 nucleotides: TGTGCCAGTAGCAGAGGGTTCACTGAAGCTTTCTTT. Amino acids: CASSRGFTEAFF.

DNA of the CDR3: TGCAGCGTGCGGACAGGGGGCCCTTACAATGAGCAGTTCTTC. Protein sequence: CSVRTGGPYNEQFF. This chain links TRBV29-1 with TRBJ2-1; 11 bases fit TRBD1. Germline loops: CDR1 SQVTM, CDR2 ANQGSEA. The V gene end was trimmed by 6 bases and the J gene end by 4 bases; junction bases not matched to a gene: 5. The CDR3 covers 14 residues.

The chain combines TRBV5-8 with TRBJ1-2; TRBD1 matches 9 bases. With V trimmed by 4 bases and J by 4 bases, 14 bases remained unmatched. This CDR3 is 17 amino acids long. Germline-derived CDR1 and CDR2 are SGHTS and YDEGEE. CDR3 protein: CASSLILGTGSSYGYTF. CDR3 bases: TGTGCCAGCAGCCTCATTCTCGGGACAGGGTCGAGCTATGGCTACACCTTC.

This chain links TRBV30 with TRBJ1-1; 7 positions agree with TRBD1. Germline loops: CDR1 GTSNPN, CDR2 SVGIG (reference sequence). CDR3 length equals 17 residues. Trimming at V came to 0 bases and at J to 2 bases, leaving 12 bases not matched to a gene. The chain's CDR3 is CAWSVRVGTATNTEAFF. CDR3 nucleotides: TGTGCCTGGAGTGTACGTGTGGGGACAGCCACTAACACTGAAGCTTTCTTT.

This chain connects TRBV10-2 to TRBJ1-1, with a tentative D call TRBD1 (6 bases). V lost 6 bases to trimming and J lost 1 base, with 18 bases between them. The V gene's germline CDR1 is WSHSY and CDR2 SAAADI. This CDR3 has 16 residues. The CDR3: CASRHKGDAANTEAFF. DNA for the CDR3: TGCGCCAGCAGACACAAGGGGGACGCAGCGAACACTGAAGCTTTCTTT.

V usage is TRBV29-1 and J usage is TRBJ1-6; 10 bases are a match to TRBD1. The CDR3 is made up of 14 amino acids. Germline assignment: CDR1 SQVTM and CDR2 ANQGSEA. The V segment lost 6 bases and the J segment 9 bases; nucleotides outside the gene matches: 8. In DNA form, the CDR3 reads TGCAGCGTGAGGGCCGGGACAGGGGCTTCACCCCTCCACTTT. Protein: CSVRAGTGASPLHF.